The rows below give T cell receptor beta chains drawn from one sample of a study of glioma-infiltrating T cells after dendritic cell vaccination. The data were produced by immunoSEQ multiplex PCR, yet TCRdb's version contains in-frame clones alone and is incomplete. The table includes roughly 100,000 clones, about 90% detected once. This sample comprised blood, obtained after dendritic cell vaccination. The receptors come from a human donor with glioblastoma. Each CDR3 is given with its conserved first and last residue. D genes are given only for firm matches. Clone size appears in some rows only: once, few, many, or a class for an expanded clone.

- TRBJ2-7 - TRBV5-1 CASSYGDYEQYF TGCGCCAGCAGCTACGGGGACTACGAGCAGTACTTC
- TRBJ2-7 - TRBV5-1 CASSPTAESYEQYF TGCGCCAGCAGCCCCACAGCGGAGTCCTACGAGCAGTACTTC
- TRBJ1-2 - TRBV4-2 CASSQVEPTKYNYGYTF TGTGCCAGCAGCCAAGTGGAACCGACAAAATATAACTATGGCTACACCTTC
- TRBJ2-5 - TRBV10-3 CAIQTARQETQYF TGTGCCATACAGACAGCCCGCCAAGAGACCCAGTACTTC
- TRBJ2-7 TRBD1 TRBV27 CASSPGTGWVHEQYF TGTGCCAGCAGTCCCGGGACAGGGTGGGTTCACGAGCAGTACTTC
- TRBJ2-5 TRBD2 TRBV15 CATTDGREKETQYF TGTGCCACCACAGACGGGAGGGAGAAAGAGACCCAGTACTTC
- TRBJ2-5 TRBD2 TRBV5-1 CASSPAGGNGETQYF TGCGCCAGCAGCCCGGCGGGAGGGAATGGAGAGACCCAGTACTTC
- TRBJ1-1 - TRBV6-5 CASIGVWDTEAFF TGTGCCAGCATAGGGGTGTGGGACACTGAAGCTTTCTTT
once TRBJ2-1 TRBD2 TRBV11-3 CASSRGRAYNEQFF TGTGCCAGCAGCCGCGGGAGGGCCTACAATGAGCAGTTCTTC
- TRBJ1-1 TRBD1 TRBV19 CASIGQGYTEAFF TGTGCCAGTATCGGACAGGGATACACTGAAGCTTTCTTT
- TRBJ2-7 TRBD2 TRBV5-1 CASSPNSGGYEQYF TGCGCCAGCAGCCCAAATAGCGGGGGGTACGAGCAGTACTTC
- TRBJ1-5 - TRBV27 CASREGGNQPQHF TGTGCCTCCCGGGAGGGGGGCAATCAGCCCCAGCATTTT
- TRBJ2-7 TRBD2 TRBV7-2 CASSGRDYSHEQYF TGTGCCAGCAGCGGTCGGGACTATAGCCACGAGCAGTACTTC
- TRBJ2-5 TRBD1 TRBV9 CASSPGQGVETQYF TGTGCCAGCAGCCCGGGACAGGGTGTGGAGACCCAGTACTTC
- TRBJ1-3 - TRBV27 CASSLKGTGNTIYF TGTGCCAGCAGTTTAAAGGGGACTGGAAACACCATATATTTT
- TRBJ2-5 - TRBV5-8 CASTSRDLGVPWYF TGTGCCAGCACCTCCCGGGACTTGGGCGTTCCGTGGTACTTC
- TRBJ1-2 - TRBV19 CASSITVTGNYGYTF TGTGCCAGTAGTATTACCGTTACAGGGAACTATGGCTACACCTTC
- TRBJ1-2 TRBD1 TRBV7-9 CASSSRLLRQGGFYGYTF TGTGCCAGCAGCTCACGCTTGCTAAGACAGGGGGGATTCTATGGCTACACCTTC
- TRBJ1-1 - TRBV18 CASSPAGINTEAFF TGTGCCAGCTCACCGGCCGGGATAAACACTGAAGCTTTCTTT
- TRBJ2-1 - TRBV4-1 CASSQEGLSSYNEQFF TGCGCCAGCAGCCAAGAGGGACTGAGCTCCTACAATGAGCAGTTCTTC
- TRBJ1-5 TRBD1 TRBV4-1 CASSQGLSGRGNQPQHF TGCGCCAGCAGCCAAGGTCTAAGCGGCAGGGGGAATCAGCCCCAGCATTTT
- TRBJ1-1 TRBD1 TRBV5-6 CASSRGTANTEAFF TGTGCCAGCAGCCGAGGGACAGCGAACACTGAAGCTTTCTTT
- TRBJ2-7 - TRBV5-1 CASSLTTGTPHEQYF TGCGCCAGCAGCTTGACCACCGGGACACCCCACGAGCAGTACTTC
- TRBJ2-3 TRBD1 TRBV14 CASSLAGTGITDTQYF TGTGCCAGCAGCCTGGCCGGGACAGGGATCACAGATACGCAGTATTTT
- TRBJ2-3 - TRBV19 CASRASTDTQYF TGTGCCAGTAGAGCTAGCACAGATACGCAGTATTTT
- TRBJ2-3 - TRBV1 CTSSQAGAGGFTDTQYF TGCACCAGCAGCCAAGCGGGGGCAGGGGGGTTTACAGATACGCAGTATTTT
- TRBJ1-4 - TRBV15 CATSIGTSSTGNEKLFF TGTGCCACCAGCATCGGGACATCCTCCACGGGGAATGAAAAACTGTTTTTT
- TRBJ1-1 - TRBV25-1 CASGGSTEAFF TGTGCCTCCGGGGGATCCACTGAAGCTTTCTTT
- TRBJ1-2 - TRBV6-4 CASSESGVSFYGYTF TGTGCCAGCAGTGAATCCGGGGTTAGCTTCTATGGCTACACCTTC
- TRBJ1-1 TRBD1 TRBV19 CASRGMNTEAFF TGTGCCAGCAGGGGGATGAACACTGAAGCTTTCTTT
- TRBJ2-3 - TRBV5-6 CASSSRDTDTQYF TGTGCCAGCAGCTCAAGAGACACAGATACGCAGTATTTT
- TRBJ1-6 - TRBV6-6 CASSHGQSYNSPLHF TGTGCCAGCAGCCACGGACAGTCCTATAATTCCCCCCTCCACTTT
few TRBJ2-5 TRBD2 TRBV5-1 CASSQGLAGGETQYF TGCGCCAGCAGCCAGGGACTAGCGGGAGGAGAGACCCAGTACTTC
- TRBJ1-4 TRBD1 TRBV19 CASREGTGIATNEKLFF TGTGCCAGTCGTGAAGGGACAGGGATTGCAACTAATGAAAAACTGTTTTTT
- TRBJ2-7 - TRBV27 CASIRRSASSYEQYF TGTGCCAGCATAAGGAGGAGCGCGAGCTCCTACGAGCAGTACTTC
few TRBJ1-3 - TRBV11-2 CASSFGPGNTIYF TGTGCCAGCAGCTTTGGGCCCGGAAACACCATATATTTT
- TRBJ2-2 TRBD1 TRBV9 CASSATQNRGQDGELFF TGTGCCAGCAGCGCCACACAAAACAGGGGGCAGGACGGGGAGCTGTTTTTT
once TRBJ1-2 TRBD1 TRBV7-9 CASSLSQGAPGGYTF TGTGCCAGCAGCTTAAGCCAGGGGGCGCCGGGGGGCTACACCTTC
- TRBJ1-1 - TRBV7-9 CASSLGFVGTEAFF TGTGCCAGCAGCTTAGGGTTTGTCGGCACTGAAGCTTTCTTT
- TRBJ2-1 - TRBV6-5 CASTGTVNNEQFF TGTGCCAGCACGGGAACAGTAAACAATGAGCAGTTCTTC
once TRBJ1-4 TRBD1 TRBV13 CASSFFGTGGSNEKLFF TGTGCCAGCAGCTTTTTTGGGACAGGAGGGTCTAATGAAAAACTGTTTTTT
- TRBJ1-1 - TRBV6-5 CASSYYRGNTEAFF TGTGCCAGCAGTTACTATCGGGGTAACACTGAAGCTTTCTTT
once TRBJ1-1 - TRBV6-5 CASSYSRSGNTEAFF TGTGCCAGCAGTTACTCGAGGTCGGGGAACACTGAAGCTTTCTTT
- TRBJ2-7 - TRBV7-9 CASSPGGFGIYEQYF TGTGCCAGCAGCCCAGGGGGGTTCGGGATCTACGAGCAGTACTTC
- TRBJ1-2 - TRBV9 CASSSGRSYYGYTF TGTGCCAGCAGCTCGGGGAGGAGCTACTATGGCTACACCTTC